The source of this T cell receptor beta chain is a study of T-cell memory formation after mild COVID-19. General study results and limits: Second-wave clones that peaked on day 37 lacked confirmed SARS-CoV-2 specificity. CD4+ bias marked clones expanding day 15 to 37, unlike balanced contracting clones. The finding that pre-infection memory included some responding clones suggested that cross-reactive memory joined.

The CDR3 is made up of 13 amino acids. Germline CDR1 and CDR2: ENHRY and SYGVKD. Trimming took off 2 bases at V and 7 bases at J, with 8 bases between the two ends. This clonotype occurred a few times. Its antigen is currently unknown. 5'RACE primed from the constant segment yielded TCR alpha and TCR beta cDNA libraries bearing sample barcodes and UMIs. TCRdb analysed the 5' RACE reads with MiXCR anew, one entry per CDR3 protein. This table holds 450,000 to 700,000 distinct CDR3 sequences, 18% found once. The clonotype originates from an adult woman who had mild COVID-19 (a few samples of this study predate the infection). Cell type and time point are not known. The chain joins TRBV10-3 to TRBJ2-2, with a possible D match to TRBD1 (5 bases). Sequencing was done on a sample of PBMCs or a T cell subset sorted from them (not recorded which). The CDR3 DNA follows: TGTGCCATCAGTGAGATGACAGACGGGGAGCTGTTTTTT. Its protein is CAISEMTDGELFF.